A single sample is the source of the 4 T cell receptor beta chains below, sequenced in a study of cytomegalovirus exposure and HLA in healthy donors. PCR was performed using 60 Vbeta and 13 Jbeta primers. Clones were read by immunoSEQ multiplex PCR, and TCRdb kept only the in-frame ones, dropping some. Found here are under 200,000 clones, roughly 80% of them singletons; the top ten hold around 6.7%. Sequenced material: PBMCs. The receptors derive from a young woman in good health and CMV-seropositive.

V and J are TRBV25-1 and TRBJ2-7; TRBD1 is a possible D gene (6 bases). Germline values: CDR1 MGHDK, CDR2 SYGVNS. The V gene lost 2 bases and the J gene lost 3 bases, with 17 bases spanning the gap. This CDR3 comprises 16 residues. CDR3 residues: CASSEGLKGVHYEQYF. CDR3 DNA sequence: TGTGCCAGCAGTGAAGGGTTAAAGGGGGTCCACTACGAGCAGTACTTC.

The chain couples TRBV7-9 to TRBJ2-7; 8 nucleotides agree with TRBD2. Per germline, CDR1 SEHNR and CDR2 FQNEAQ (reference sequence). After removal of 4 bases from V and 6 bases from J, the junction contained 8 bases not matched to a gene. This CDR3 has 14 amino acids. The CDR3: CASSSLGGVSEQYF. CDR3 DNA sequence: TGTGCCAGCAGCTCCCTCGGGGGGGTTTCCGAGCAGTACTTC. The full variable domain, completed using reference TRBV7-9 and TRBJ2-7, is DTGVSQNPRHKITKRGQNVTFRCDPISEHNRLYWYRQTLGQGPEFLTYFQNEAQLEKSRLLSDRFSAERPKGSFSTLEIQRTEQGDSAMYLCASSSLGGVSEQYFGPGTRLTVT.

CDR3 amino acids: CASSGLSLAKNIQYF. The CDR3 bases are TGTGCCAGCAGTGGACTCTCTCTAGCCAAAAACATTCAGTACTTC. This chain links TRBV2 with TRBJ2-4, with D unresolved. Germline values: CDR1 SNHLY, CDR2 FYNNEI. The CDR3 runs 15 residues. Between the trimmed V and J ends, which lost 4 bases and 0 bases, there was a span of 10 bases.

The V call is TRBV4-2, the J call TRBJ2-6, with a possible D match to TRBD2 (6 bases). With 5 bases removed from V and 0 bases from J, the gap between germline ends came to 11 bases. The CDR3 totals 16 residues. In germline, CDR1 is LGHNA, CDR2 YNFKEQ. CDR3 bases: TGTGCCAGCAGCAAAGGAGGGCGCTCTGGGGCCAACGTCCTGACTTTC. It is translated as CASSKGGRSGANVLTF.